This entry lists 3 T cell receptor beta chains sequenced from one sample in a study of T cell changes during pregnancy in multiple sclerosis. TCRdb's table, derived via immunoSEQ multiplex PCR, lists solely in-frame clones and lacks some. Of tens of thousands of clones listed, more than 85% are singletons. The sequences come from peripheral blood, collected in the first trimester of pregnancy. The receptors stem from a female donor with multiple sclerosis, enrolled in a pregnancy study.

This chain connects TRBV9 to TRBJ1-2, with 9 bases that match TRBD1. Germline CDR1 and CDR2: SGDLS and YYNGEE. V lost 2 bases, J lost 4 bases, and 3 bases stayed unmatched. The CDR3 covers 14 residues. CDR3 nucleotide sequence: TGTGCCAGCAGCGTTGAGGACAGGGGCTATGGCTACACCTTC. Encoded protein: CASSVEDRGYGYTF. Full variable domain (remainder filled in from reference TRBV9 and TRBJ1-2): DSGVTQTPKHLITATGQRVTLRCSPRSGDLSVYWYQQSLDQGLQFLIQYYNGEERAKGNILERFSAQQFPDLHSELNLSSLELGDSALYFCASSVEDRGYGYTFGSGTRLTVV.

The rearrangement uses TRBV18 and TRBJ1-1; D perhaps matches TRBD1 (6 bases). Germline-derived CDR1 and CDR2 are KGHSH and LQKENI. The V end lost 4 bases, the J end lost 3 bases, and 9 bases lay between the germline ends. The CDR3 loop spans 13 amino acids. The CDR3 DNA reads TGTGCCAGCTCACTCGACAGGCACACTGAAGCTTTCTTT. Translating gives CASSLDRHTEAFF.

J is TRBJ2-7 and V is TRBV15; D might be TRBD2 (6 bases). The CDR3 runs 15 residues. V dropped 3 bases and J dropped 3 bases, with 15 bases sitting between them. Germline CDR1 and CDR2: LNHNV and YYDKDF (reference sequence). For the CDR3, the DNA is TGTGCCACCAGCAGGTCACGGGGGATCAACTACGAGCAGTACTTC. Its translation is CATSRSRGINYEQYF.